Listed here is a single TCR beta chain. The data are from a study of control samples from healthy donors and cancer patients. The protocol was immunoSEQ multiplex PCR, while the TCRdb copy is restricted to in-frame clones and leaves out a portion. The sample yields roughly 150,000 clones, 85% to 90% seen once. The source is a man between 18 and 35 years old in good health. Sequenced input: blood.

Here the CDR3 DNA reads TGCGCCAGCAGCCTGGGACAATTTGACGCTGGGGCCAACGTCCTGACTTTC. It encodes CASSLGQFDAGANVLTF. V is TRBV4-3 and J is TRBJ2-6, with D perhaps matching TRBD1 (6 bases). Germline assignment: CDR1 LGHNA and CDR2 YSLEER. Deletions cut 4 bases from V and 2 bases from J, with 15 bases between. This CDR3 region has 17 residues.